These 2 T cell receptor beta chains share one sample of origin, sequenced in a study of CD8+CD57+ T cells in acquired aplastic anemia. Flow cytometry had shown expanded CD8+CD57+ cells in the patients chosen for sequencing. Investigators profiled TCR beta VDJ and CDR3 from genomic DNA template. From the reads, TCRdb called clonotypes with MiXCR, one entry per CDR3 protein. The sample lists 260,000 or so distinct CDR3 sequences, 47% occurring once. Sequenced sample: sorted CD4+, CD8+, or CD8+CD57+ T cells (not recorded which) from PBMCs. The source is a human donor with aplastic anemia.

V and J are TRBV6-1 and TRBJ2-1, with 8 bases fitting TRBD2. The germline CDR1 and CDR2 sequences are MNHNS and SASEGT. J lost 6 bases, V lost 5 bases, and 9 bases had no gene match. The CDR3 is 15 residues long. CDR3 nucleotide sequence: TGTGCCAGCAGTTCCCAGCGGGGGACGATCAATGAGCAGTTCTTC. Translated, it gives CASSSQRGTINEQFF.

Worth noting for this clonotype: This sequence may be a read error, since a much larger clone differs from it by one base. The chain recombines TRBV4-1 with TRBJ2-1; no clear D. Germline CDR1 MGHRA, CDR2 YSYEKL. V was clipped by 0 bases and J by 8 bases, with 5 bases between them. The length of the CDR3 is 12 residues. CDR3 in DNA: TGCGCCAGCAGCCAAGATGACGATGAGCAGTTCTTC. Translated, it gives CASSQDDDEQFF.